This paragraph covers one T cell receptor beta chain sequence. Its specificity is unknown. Profiled with immunoSEQ multiplex PCR; TCRdb holds only in-frame clones, not every one. The sample yields fewer than 70,000 clones, about 88% seen once. Germline-derived CDR1 and CDR2 are GTSNPN and SVGIG (reference sequence). The CDR3 spans 13 residues. Trimming took 3 bases from V and 1 from J, leaving 6 bases between them. Every one of the patients relapsed after autologous stem cell transplantation (brentuximab vedotin exposure was variable). This sample is drawn from a study of PD-1 blockade in classical Hodgkin lymphoma. Study-wide results and caveats: Newly diagnosed patients had diversity similar to the baseline diversity of complete responders. TCR diversity in CD4+, not CD8+, cells rose significantly by C4D1. Newly diagnosed patients reportedly trailed healthy donors in baseline TCR diversity.

This sequence was found in a human donor with classical Hodgkin lymphoma. The chain uses TRBV30 and TRBJ2-2; D uncertain. The starting material was peripheral blood mononuclear cells (PBMCs), obtained before the second cycle of nivolumab. The CDR3 loop is CAWRIGNTGELFF. CDR3 bases: TGTGCCTGGAGAATCGGGAACACCGGGGAGCTGTTTTTT.